This T cell receptor beta chain derives from a study of vaccination and CD4 T cells after COVID-19. Across the whole study: Overlapping SARS-CoV-2, HCoV-NL63, HCoV-OC43 and HCoV-229E spike peptides stimulated the cells.

Indicated treatment: roughly ten-day PBMC culture with coronavirus spike peptide pools or control peptides (ViraFEST assay). Ahead of the COVID-19 pandemic (2011-2018), the CD4+ T cells of the unexposed donor were collected. It was on days 3 and 7 that half the medium was replaced with fresh IL-2 medium. Trimming removed 8 bases at V and 6 bases at J, with 17 bases between. The CDR3 spans 14 residues. Germline V gene data show CDR1 as MNHEY and CDR2 as SVGEGT. Cultured CD4+ T cell DNA was sequenced using the Oncomine TCR Beta short-read assay. TCRdb processed the PCR reads anew with MiXCR; each CDR3 protein has one entry. The table lists around 2,000 distinct CDR3 sequences, around 20% of them singletons. Within the sample, this clonotype is medium-sized (0.01 to 0.1%). Its antigen is unknown.

Sequencing was performed on CD4+ T cells from blood, cultured in vitro. The TCR comes from a human donor in good health. This sequence joins TRBV6-2 or TRBV6-3 and TRBJ1-5, with TRBD1 as a possible D gene (6 bases). The CDR3 coding sequence is TGTGCCAGCCGAGTTACAGGGTCCACTCAGCCCCAGCATTTT. Amino acid sequence: CASRVTGSTQPQHF.